These 9 T cell receptor beta chains share one sample of origin, sequenced in a study of T-cell memory formation after mild COVID-19. TCRdb recomputed calls from the 5' RACE reads with MiXCR, one row per CDR3 protein. This sample has fewer than 700,000 distinct CDR3 sequences, with roughly 18% found just once. What was sequenced was PBMCs or a T cell subset sorted from them (not recorded which). The receptors stem from an adult woman who had mild COVID-19 (a few samples of this study predate the infection). Cell type and time point are not known.

This clonotype was seen ten or more times. The CDR3 bases are TGTGCCAGCAGCCTGGCCGATTTAGCCTACGAGCAGTACTTC. This translates into CASSLADLAYEQYF. V usage is TRBV7-2 and J usage is TRBJ2-7; no definite D call. CDR3 length: 14 residues. Per germline, CDR1 SGHTA and CDR2 FQGNSA. Deletions cut 5 bases from V and 2 bases from J, with 13 bases between.

The sample holds a few counts of this clonotype. The chain has TRBV5-1 and TRBJ1-6; D is ambiguous. Trimming pared 1 base from V and 8 bases from J, leaving 10 bases between. CDR3 size: 14 residues. CDR1 and CDR2 from the germline V gene are SGHRS and YFSETQ. The CDR3 region has the DNA TGCGCCAGCAGCTTGACGGTGAGGGATTCACCCCTCCACTTT. Residues: CASSLTVRDSPLHF.

The V call is TRBV6-6, the J call TRBJ2-7; TRBD1 agrees at 12 bases. CDR1 and CDR2 from the germline V gene are MNHNY and SVGAGI (reference sequence). The J segment lost 2 bases and the V segment lost 4 bases, leaving 12 bases of the junction unmatched. The CDR3 contains 18 residues. The CDR3 DNA reads as TGTGCCAGCAGTTCGAGATCTCCGGGACAGGGGGCCCCCTACGAGCAGTACTTC. This codes for CASSSRSPGQGAPYEQYF.

This clonotype was observed at least ten times. This chain links TRBV12-3 or TRBV12-4 with TRBJ1-4; D is perhaps TRBD1 (6 bases). The CDR3 covers 14 residues. V was cut by 3 bases and J by 6 bases, with 11 bases left in between. Written as DNA, the CDR3 is TGTGCCAGCAGTTTCAGCGGGGGGCATGAAAAACTGTTTTTT. It specifies CASSFSGGHEKLFF.

This chain connects TRBV6-2 or TRBV6-3 to TRBJ1-1; the D gene is possibly TRBD1 (6 bases). This CDR3 has 15 residues. Trimming removed 5 bases at V and 0 bases at J, with 13 bases between. Germline V gene data show CDR1 as MNHEY and CDR2 as SVGEGT. Here the CDR3 reads CASSGPDSMNTEAFF. CDR3 in DNA: TGTGCCAGCAGTGGCCCGGACAGCATGAACACTGAAGCTTTCTTT.

This clonotype was counted only a few times. The J gene is TRBJ2-3, the V gene TRBV9, with 7 bases identical to TRBD2. CDR3 size: 16 residues. Germline loops: CDR1 SGDLS, CDR2 YYNGEE. V gave up 0 bases and J gave up 1 base; unmatched junction bases: 5. The CDR3 DNA is TGTGCCAGCAGCGTAGGAAGCCTAGCGGGCACAGATACGCAGTATTTT. Translating gives CASSVGSLAGTDTQYF.

In its sample, this clonotype was seen a few times. The rearrangement links TRBV5-1 to TRBJ1-5; the D is unclear. CDR3 length: 14 amino acids. The germline V gene has CDR1 SGHRS and CDR2 YFSETQ. Trimming shortened V by 0 bases and J by 3 bases, and 7 bases separated the two germline ends. CDR3 region: CASSLVFHNQPQHF. Here the CDR3 DNA reads TGCGCCAGCAGCTTGGTATTTCACAATCAGCCCCAGCATTTT.

The chain combines TRBV6-5 with TRBJ1-2; TRBD1 matches 8 bases. This CDR3 is built from 14 residues. The V segment lost 7 bases and the J segment 7 bases; nucleotides outside the gene matches: 11. Germline-derived CDR1 and CDR2 are MNHEY and SVGAGI. The CDR3 loop reads CASIKTGAGLGYTF. The CDR3 nucleotides read TGTGCCAGCATCAAGACAGGGGCCGGCCTTGGCTACACCTTC.

In this sample, this clonotype turned up a few times. The rearrangement joins TRBV24-1 to TRBJ2-2; possible D gene TRBD1, 5 bases. Germline V gene lookup returns CDR1 KGHDR and CDR2 SFDVKD. The CDR3 is made up of 12 amino acids. The V end lost 7 bases, the J end lost 8 bases, and 10 bases lay between the germline ends. The chain's CDR3 is CATRPDSGELFF. The CDR3, as DNA: TGTGCCACCAGACCTGACAGTGGGGAGCTGTTTTTT.